These 32 T cell receptor beta chains originate from one sample sequenced in a study of cytomegalovirus exposure and HLA in healthy donors. The primer mix had 60 Vbeta and 13 Jbeta primers. Here immunoSEQ multiplex PCR was the method, and the copy in TCRdb shows in-frame clones only, minus some. In the table there are more than 150,000 clones, approximately 82% of which are singletons. Input material: PBMCs. The receptor source for this set is a woman in her forties or fifties in good health and CMV-seropositive.

This chain uses TRBV5-4 with TRBJ2-1; 9 bases match TRBD1. The germline CDR1 and CDR2 sequences are SGHNT and YYREEE (reference sequence). This CDR3 is 16 amino acids long. Trimming cost V 0 bases and J 6 bases; bases outside gene matches: 7. The chain's CDR3 is CASSLVGTGSSNEQFF. In DNA, the CDR3 is TGTGCCAGCAGCTTGGTGGGGACAGGGAGTTCCAATGAGCAGTTCTTC.

The chain carries TRBV10-2 and TRBJ1-2; possibly TRBD1 for D (6 bases). In germline, CDR1 is WSHSY, CDR2 SAAADI. The CDR3 length is 14 residues. The V gene lost 0 bases and the J gene lost 11 bases, with 16 bases spanning the gap. The CDR3 bases are TGCGCCAGCAGTGAGTCACAGAGGGGGATTGGTTACACCTTC. The encoded protein is CASSESQRGIGYTF.

Note on this clone: The sample carries other DNA sequences with the same CDR3. The rearrangement links TRBV7-9 to TRBJ2-7; possibly TRBD1 for D (5 bases). This CDR3 spans 12 amino acids. CDR1 is SEHNR and CDR2 is FQNEAQ in the germline V gene (reference sequence). Trimming removed 2 bases at V and 3 bases at J, with 5 bases between. The CDR3 region is CASSLQGYEQYF. The CDR3 coding sequence is TGTGCCAGCAGCTTACAGGGCTACGAGCAGTACTTC.

V is TRBV30 and J is TRBJ1-5, with a tentative D call TRBD1 (6 bases). From germline, CDR1 is GTSNPN and CDR2 SVGIG (reference sequence). Trimming took off 3 bases at V and 7 bases at J, with 13 bases between the two ends. The CDR3 is 13 residues long. The CDR3 nucleotides are TGTGCCTGGAGCCACAGGGTGGGGCAGCCCCAGCATTTT. It translates to CAWSHRVGQPQHF. Supplemented by reference TRBV30 and TRBJ1-5, the full variable domain reads SQTIHQWPATLVQPVGSPLSLECTVEGTSNPNLYWYRQAAGRGLQLLFYSVGIGQISSEVPQNLSASRPQDRQFILSSKKLLLSDSGFYLCAWSHRVGQPQHFGDGTRLSIL.

This chain connects TRBV18 to TRBJ2-1; 8 bases align to TRBD1. Germline CDR1 KGHSH, CDR2 LQKENI. With V trimmed by 6 bases and J by 4 bases, 8 bases remained unmatched. CDR3 length: 15 amino acids. The CDR3 here is CASSRRTGSYNEQFF. DNA of the CDR3: TGTGCCAGCTCTCGGAGGACAGGGTCTTACAATGAGCAGTTCTTC.

The chain combines TRBV5-1 with TRBJ1-2; 7 bases fit TRBD1. The CDR3 extends over 13 amino acids. J lost 4 bases, V lost 4 bases, and 4 bases had no gene match. From germline, CDR1 is SGHRS and CDR2 YFSETQ. CDR3 in DNA: TGCGCCAGCAGCAGGGACAGCCTCTATGGCTACACCTTC. Translated, it gives CASSRDSLYGYTF. Drawing the rest from reference TRBV5-1 and TRBJ1-2, the complete variable domain is KAGVTQTPRYLIKTRGQQVTLSCSPISGHRSVSWYQQTPGQGLQFLFEYFSETQRNKGNFPGRFSGRQFSNSRSEMNVSTLELGDSALYLCASSRDSLYGYTFGSGTRLTVV.

The chain combines TRBV10-3 with TRBJ1-5; D unclear. V shed 0 bases and J shed 6 bases, with 12 bases lying between them. CDR3 size: 15 residues. The V gene's germline CDR1 is ENHRY and CDR2 SYGVKD. The DNA of the CDR3 is TGTGCCATCAGTGAGTCGGGAGGGAGAAGTCAGCCCCAGCATTTT. Amino acids: CAISESGGRSQPQHF.

This clone was seen once. The J gene is TRBJ1-5, the V gene TRBV27; D may be TRBD1 (5 bases). This CDR3 region has 15 residues. The V end lost 6 bases, the J end lost 7 bases, and 19 bases lay between the germline ends. Germline CDR1 is MNHEY and CDR2 is SMNVEV (reference sequence). CDR3 sequence: CASSPAPGRRQPQHF. The CDR3 DNA reads TGTGCCAGCAGCCCGGCCCCAGGGAGGAGACAGCCCCAGCATTTT.

The rearrangement joins TRBV19 to TRBJ1-1; D possibly corresponds to TRBD1 (6 bases). The CDR3 is made up of 16 amino acids. Germline-derived CDR1 and CDR2 are LNHDA and SQIVND (reference sequence). Trimming shortened V by 0 bases and J by 3 bases, and 14 bases separated the two germline ends. The CDR3 protein is CASSIDAGAGDTEAFF. In DNA form, the CDR3 reads TGTGCCAGTAGTATAGATGCAGGGGCGGGAGACACTGAAGCTTTCTTT.

This clone was picked up a small number of times. The CDR3 coding sequence is TGTGCCAGCGCCGAGTCCCAACCTGTAACTAATGAAAAACTGTTTTTT. Translated, it gives CASAESQPVTNEKLFF. J is TRBJ1-4 and V is TRBV5-5, with D uncertain. Trimming removed 7 bases from V and 1 base from J, with 17 bases in between. Germline V gene lookup returns CDR1 SGHKS and CDR2 YYEKEE (reference sequence). The CDR3 spans 16 residues.

The chain combines TRBV28 with TRBJ2-3; D remains ambiguous. CDR1 and CDR2 (germline): MDHEN, SYDVKM. Trimming pared 6 bases from V and 1 base from J, leaving 14 bases between. The CDR3 has 15 amino acids. The CDR3 coding sequence is TGTGCCAGCAGCCCCTTCCCGCAGGGCACAGATACGCAGTATTTT. Translating gives CASSPFPQGTDTQYF.

The chain recombines TRBV7-2 with TRBJ2-7, with 9 bases aligning to TRBD2. V shed 0 bases, J shed 2 bases, and the junction held 2 bases outside the gene matches. Germline loops: CDR1 SGHTA, CDR2 FQGNSA. This CDR3 has 15 residues. CDR3 residues: CASSLASSGAYEQYF. As DNA, the CDR3 is TGTGCCAGCAGCTTAGCGTCTAGCGGGGCCTACGAGCAGTACTTC.

This rearrangement joins TRBV30 to TRBJ1-2; 9 bases are a match to TRBD1. V gave up 5 bases and J gave up 6 bases; unmatched junction bases: 10. This CDR3 spans 14 amino acids. Germline CDR1 GTSNPN, CDR2 SVGIG (reference sequence). This CDR3 is CAWAGPGQGHGYTF. CDR3 coding DNA: TGTGCCTGGGCCGGCCCGGGACAGGGACATGGCTACACCTTC.

The V gene is TRBV25-1, the J gene TRBJ1-1; perhaps TRBD1 as D (5 bases). Trimming removed 6 bases at V and 5 bases at J, with 7 bases between. CDR3 length: 11 amino acids. Looked up from germline, CDR1 is MGHDK and CDR2 is SYGVNS. This CDR3 is CASRGGTEAFF. DNA of the CDR3: TGTGCCAGCAGGGGGGGGACTGAAGCTTTCTTT.

The chain joins TRBV14 to TRBJ1-6; D is possibly TRBD1 (5 bases). The CDR3 consists of 16 residues. Germline V gene sequence: CDR1 SGHDN, CDR2 FVKESK. The ends were cut back, 3 bases at V and 1 base at J, with 10 bases in the middle. Here the CDR3 DNA reads TGTGCCAGCAGCCAGAGGCAGGGTTCCTATAATTCACCCCTCCACTTT. This translates into CASSQRQGSYNSPLHF.

The V call is TRBV14, the J call TRBJ2-1; 7 nucleotides match TRBD2. Germline V CDR1 and CDR2: SGHDN, FVKESK. After removal of 4 bases from V and 6 bases from J, the junction contained 9 bases not matched to a gene. The CDR3 totals 15 residues. CDR3 DNA: TGTGCCAGCAGCCCACTTACGGGACTAATCAATGAGCAGTTCTTC. Amino acids: CASSPLTGLINEQFF.

The chain links TRBV4-1 to TRBJ2-2, with a possible D match to TRBD1 (6 bases). Trimming cost V 3 bases and J 3 bases, with 23 bases left between them. The CDR3 extends over 19 amino acids. From germline, CDR1 is MGHRA and CDR2 YSYEKL. CDR3 in amino acids: CASSHPRDMGRFHTGELFF. The DNA for the CDR3 is TGCGCCAGCAGCCACCCCAGGGACATGGGGCGCTTTCACACCGGGGAGCTGTTTTTT.

This clone was counted between two and nine times. The rearrangement links TRBV6-5 to TRBJ2-7; tentatively, D is TRBD1 (5 bases). There are 13 residues in the CDR3. Germline V lookup: CDR1 MNHEY, CDR2 SVGAGI. V was trimmed by 8 bases and J by 3 bases, leaving 14 bases between them. The CDR3 nucleotides are TGTGCCAGCCATATCAGGGTTTACTACGAGCAGTACTTC. Translation gives CASHIRVYYEQYF.

The chain uses TRBV30 and TRBJ1-2; D is possibly TRBD1 (6 bases). This CDR3 spans 14 amino acids. With 5 bases removed from V and 3 bases from J, the gap between germline ends came to 16 bases. Germline CDR1 GTSNPN, CDR2 SVGIG (reference sequence). The CDR3 sequence: CAWDQGKADYGYTF. The CDR3 DNA is TGTGCCTGGGATCAGGGGAAGGCGGACTATGGCTACACCTTC.

This chain uses TRBV5-4 with TRBJ2-1, with TRBD1 matching 7 bases. Germline V gene lookup returns CDR1 SGHNT and CDR2 YYREEE (reference sequence). Unmatched junction bases numbered 2, after V lost 2 bases and J lost 0 bases. There are 15 residues in the CDR3. The CDR3 nucleotides read TGTGCCAGCAGCTTCGGGACAGCCTCCTACAATGAGCAGTTCTTC. Its protein product is CASSFGTASYNEQFF.

J is TRBJ1-5 and V is TRBV4-1, with D possibly being TRBD1 (6 bases). This CDR3 spans 16 amino acids. The germline V gene has CDR1 MGHRA and CDR2 YSYEKL. Trimming took off 0 bases at V and 1 base at J, with 10 bases between the two ends. The CDR3 region has the DNA TGCGCCAGCAGCCAAGAAACAGGGATGAGCAATCAGCCCCAGCATTTT. Translating gives CASSQETGMSNQPQHF.

The gene calls are TRBV13 and TRBJ1-2; TRBD1 aligns across 7 bases. Trimming took 1 base from V and 5 from J; bases not matched to a gene: 16. Germline V gene data show CDR1 as PRHDT and CDR2 as FYEKMQ (reference sequence). The CDR3 totals 18 residues. The CDR3 DNA follows: TGTGCCAGCAGCTTAGTAGGTTACCGGGACAGCGCCCTTTATGGCTACACCTTC. This gives the protein CASSLVGYRDSALYGYTF. The full variable domain, with the rest looked up from reference TRBV13 and TRBJ1-2, is AAGVIQSPRHLIKEKRETATLKCYPIPRHDTVYWYQQGPGQDPQFLISFYEKMQSDKGSIPDRFSAQQFSDYHSELNMSSLELGDSALYFCASSLVGYRDSALYGYTFGSGTRLTVV.

This clone was picked up one time. In nucleotides, the CDR3 is TGTGCCAGTAGCCCTTGGGAGAACTATGGCTACACCTTC. Residues: CASSPWENYGYTF. The chain has TRBV19 and TRBJ1-2; no clear D. CDR1 LNHDA and CDR2 SQIVND come from the germline V gene (reference sequence). Trimming stripped 6 bases from V and 2 bases from J, with 10 bases between. This CDR3 region has 13 residues.

The chain employs TRBV30 and TRBJ1-6; TRBD1 matches at 7 bases. CDR3 length equals 13 residues. CDR1 is GTSNPN and CDR2 is SVGIG in the germline V gene (reference sequence). The V segment lost 3 bases and the J segment 8 bases; nucleotides outside the gene matches: 4. The CDR3 nucleotides are TGTGCCTGGAGATCGACAGGGTATTCACCCCTCCACTTT. Amino acid sequence: CAWRSTGYSPLHF.

The chain has TRBV7-8 and TRBJ1-2; perhaps TRBD1 as D (6 bases). Germline V gene lookup returns CDR1 SGHVS and CDR2 FQNEAQ. V was clipped by 7 bases and J by 8 bases, with 20 bases between them. The CDR3 length is 14 residues. CDR3 sequence: CASTRDKGRIGYTF. The CDR3 DNA reads as TGTGCCAGCACTAGGGACAAGGGAAGGATCGGCTACACCTTC.

The table lists this clone with a count of one. J is TRBJ2-7 and V is TRBV6-5; maybe TRBD2 (5 bases). Germline V CDR1 and CDR2: MNHEY, SVGAGI. CDR3 length equals 13 residues. Trimming took 7 bases from V and 0 from J, leaving 10 bases between them. The CDR3 reads CASNRADSYEQYF. CDR3 nucleotides: TGTGCCAGCAATCGAGCGGACTCCTACGAGCAGTACTTC.

This clone turned up a few times. This chain joins TRBV2 and TRBJ2-7; 13 bases map to TRBD2. Germline V gene data show CDR1 as SNHLY and CDR2 as FYNNEI. The CDR3 consists of 18 residues. V dropped 2 bases and J dropped 0; count of bases not matched to a gene: 7. The CDR3 DNA follows: TGTGCCAGCAGTGAAAGGACTAGCGGGGGTCCGAGCTCCTACGAGCAGTACTTC. Amino acid sequence: CASSERTSGGPSSYEQYF. Drawing the rest from reference TRBV2 and TRBJ2-7, the complete variable domain is EPEVTQTPSHQVTQMGQEVILRCVPISNHLYFYWYRQILGQKVEFLVSFYNNEISEKSEIFDDQFSVERPDGSNFTLKIRSTKLEDSAMYFCASSERTSGGPSSYEQYFGPGTRLTVT.

This clone occurred a few times. The CDR3 sequence: CAISRRDRGFLSGANVLTF. CDR3 coding DNA: TGTGCCATCAGTCGAAGGGACAGGGGCTTTCTCTCTGGGGCCAACGTCCTGACTTTC. This chain connects TRBV10-3 to TRBJ2-6; 10 bases map to TRBD1. The germline gives CDR1 ENHRY, CDR2 SYGVKD. The CDR3 contains 19 residues. V gave up 5 bases and J gave up 0 bases; unmatched junction bases: 10.

The V gene is TRBV6-5, the J gene TRBJ1-2, with 11 positions matching TRBD1. This CDR3 contains 14 residues. The germline V gene encodes CDR1 MNHEY and CDR2 SVGAGI. The trim removed 6 bases at V and 6 bases at J, leaving 6 bases unmatched. Here the CDR3 reads CASRGTGGVHGYTF. The CDR3 coding sequence is TGTGCCAGCAGAGGGACAGGGGGTGTTCATGGCTACACCTTC.

This chain uses TRBV11-2 with TRBJ2-3, with 11 nucleotides matching TRBD2. CDR1 is SGHAT and CDR2 is FQNNGV in the germline V gene. This CDR3 comprises 19 residues. V was pared by 2 bases and J by 3 bases, with 13 bases of the junction left unmatched. This chain's CDR3 is CASSLRMVAGGPRTDTQYF. For the CDR3, the DNA is TGTGCCAGCAGCTTACGGATGGTAGCGGGGGGGCCGCGGACAGATACGCAGTATTTT.

This clone was counted a few times. The J gene is TRBJ1-1, the V gene TRBV6-6; the D is unclear. CDR3 size: 14 residues. CDR1 and CDR2 from the germline V gene are MNHNY and SVGAGI (reference sequence). V was cut by 2 bases and J by 1 base, with 8 bases left in between. CDR3 protein: CASSYQDWNTEAFF. CDR3 sequence (DNA): TGTGCCAGCAGTTACCAGGACTGGAACACTGAAGCTTTCTTT.

The rearrangement uses TRBV2 and TRBJ2-7; 12 nucleotides agree with TRBD2. The CDR3 runs 13 residues. V gave up 8 bases and J gave up 4 bases; unmatched junction bases: 3. CDR1 is SNHLY, CDR2 FYNNEI, per germline. The CDR3 spells CASRGLAGYEQYF. CDR3 nucleotides: TGTGCCAGCCGAGGACTAGCGGGGTACGAGCAGTACTTC.